The sequence of this T cell receptor (beta chain) was determined in a study of blood T cell repertoires in COVID-19. Background on the study: Collection of acute and convalescent COVID-19 samples took place in the United States, Italy and Spain.

Repertoires were generated with immunoSEQ multiplex PCR, while TCRdb's copy carries only in-frame clones and drops some. The sample includes tens of thousands of clones, roughly 90% of them seen just once. The V gene's germline CDR1 is GTSNPN and CDR2 SVGIG (reference sequence). V was shortened by 0 bases and J by 11 bases, with 19 bases between the two germline ends. This CDR3 comprises 14 residues. This TCR derives from a human donor in a cohort sampled during active COVID-19. Sample: peripheral blood. The chain couples TRBV30 to TRBJ1-1; D ambiguous. CDR3 sequence: CAWSVPRILMWAFF. In DNA, the CDR3 is TGTGCCTGGAGTGTCCCCAGGATTCTCATGTGGGCTTTCTTT. Looking up the rest from reference TRBV30 and TRBJ1-1 gives the full variable domain: SQTIHQWPATLVQPVGSPLSLECTVEGTSNPNLYWYRQAAGRGLQLLFYSVGIGQISSEVPQNLSASRPQDRQFILSSKKLLLSDSGFYLCAWSVPRILMWAFFGQGTRLTVV.